This T cell receptor (beta chain) is from a study of identical twins. The CDR3 spans 14 residues. Trimming left V 3 bases short and J 8 bases short, with 16 bases between. Overall study results and limits: Analyses of zero insertions could, in part, be confounded by invariant MAIT and iNKT cells. Excess twin sharing in beta out-of-frame sequences was weaker.

Points on this clonotype: The antigen is undetermined.

TCRdb re-derived calls from the 5' RACE reads in MiXCR, one entry per CDR3 protein. The sample records hundreds of thousands of distinct CDR3 sequences, 21% being singletons. The sample also formed part of further work on T cells expressing NK-cell markers. That work adds: The authors sequenced eight donors, of whom seven were HCMV-seropositive and one was seronegative. The dominant NKG2C+ clonotypes represented about 1.0-7.5% of CD8+ T cells in more than five donors.

The clonotype originates from a woman in her late teens or twenties in good health. This chain uses TRBV12-3 or TRBV12-4 with TRBJ1-2, with D perhaps matching TRBD1 (6 bases). The material sequenced was PBMCs. The CDR3 loop is CASSFGGGASGYTF. CDR3 nucleotide sequence: TGTGCCAGCAGTTTTGGAGGGGGGGCTAGCGGCTACACCTTC.